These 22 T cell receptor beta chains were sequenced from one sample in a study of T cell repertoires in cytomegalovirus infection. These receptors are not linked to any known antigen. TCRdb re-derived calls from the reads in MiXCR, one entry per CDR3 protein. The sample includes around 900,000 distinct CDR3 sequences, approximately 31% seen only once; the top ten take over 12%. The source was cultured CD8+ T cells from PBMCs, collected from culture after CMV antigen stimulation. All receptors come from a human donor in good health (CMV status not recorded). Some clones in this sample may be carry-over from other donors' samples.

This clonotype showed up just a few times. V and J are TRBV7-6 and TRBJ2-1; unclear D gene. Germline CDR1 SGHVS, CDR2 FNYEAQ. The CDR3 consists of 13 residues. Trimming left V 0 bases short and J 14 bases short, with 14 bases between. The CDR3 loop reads CASSLARPSGEFF. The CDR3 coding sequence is TGTGCCAGCAGCTTAGCGAGGCCATCTGGGGAGTTCTTC.

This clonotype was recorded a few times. The CDR3 here is CASSYRSGLAGAYEQYF. The CDR3 DNA reads as TGTGCCAGCAGTTACCGCTCAGGACTAGCGGGGGCCTACGAGCAGTACTTC. The chain couples TRBV27 to TRBJ2-7; 13 bases fit TRBD2. The V gene end was trimmed by 4 bases and the J gene end by 2 bases; junction bases not matched to a gene: 8. Germline CDR1 reads MNHEY; CDR2 reads SMNVEV (reference sequence). The CDR3 totals 17 residues.

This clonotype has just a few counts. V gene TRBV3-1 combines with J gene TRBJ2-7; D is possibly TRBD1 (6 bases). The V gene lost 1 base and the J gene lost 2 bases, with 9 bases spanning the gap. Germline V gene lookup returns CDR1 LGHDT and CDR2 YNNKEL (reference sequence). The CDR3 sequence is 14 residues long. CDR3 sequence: CASSQGRGAYEQYF. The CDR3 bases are TGTGCCAGCAGCCAAGGCAGGGGAGCCTACGAGCAGTACTTC.

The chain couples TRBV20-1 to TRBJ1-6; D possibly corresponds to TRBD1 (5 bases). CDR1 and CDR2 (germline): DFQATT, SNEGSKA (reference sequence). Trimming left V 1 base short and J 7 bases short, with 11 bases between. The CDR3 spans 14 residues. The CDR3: CSARVRRENSPLHF. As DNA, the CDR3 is TGCAGTGCTAGAGTGCGCAGGGAAAATTCACCCCTCCACTTT.

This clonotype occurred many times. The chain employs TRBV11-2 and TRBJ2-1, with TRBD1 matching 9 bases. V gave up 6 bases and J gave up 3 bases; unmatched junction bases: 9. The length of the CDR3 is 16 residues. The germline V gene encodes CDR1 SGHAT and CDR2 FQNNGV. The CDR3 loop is CASSSPGQGSYNEQFF. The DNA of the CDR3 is TGTGCCAGCAGTTCCCCGGGACAGGGAAGCTACAATGAGCAGTTCTTC.

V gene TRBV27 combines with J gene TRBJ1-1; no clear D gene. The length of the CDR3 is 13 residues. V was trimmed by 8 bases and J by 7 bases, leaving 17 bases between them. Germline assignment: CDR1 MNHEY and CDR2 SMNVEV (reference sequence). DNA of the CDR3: TGTGCCAGCTCCTTTGTGGGGTTGGATGAAGCTTTCTTT. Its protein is CASSFVGLDEAFF.

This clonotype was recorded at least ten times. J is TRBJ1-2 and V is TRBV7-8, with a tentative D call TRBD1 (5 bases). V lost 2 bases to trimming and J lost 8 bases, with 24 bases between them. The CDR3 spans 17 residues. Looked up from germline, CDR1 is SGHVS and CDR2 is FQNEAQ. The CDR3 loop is CASSLNPIHGGTDGYTF. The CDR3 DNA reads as TGTGCCAGCAGCTTAAACCCCATTCACGGGGGTACGGACGGCTACACCTTC.

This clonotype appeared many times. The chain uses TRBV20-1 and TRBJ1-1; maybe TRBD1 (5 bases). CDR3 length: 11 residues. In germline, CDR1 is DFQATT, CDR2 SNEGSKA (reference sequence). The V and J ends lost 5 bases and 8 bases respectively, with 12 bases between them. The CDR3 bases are TGCAGTGCTGCAAGGACAACCGAAGCTTTCTTT. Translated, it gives CSAARTTEAFF.

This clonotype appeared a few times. CDR3 sequence: CASSLARQGGDSIQYF. The CDR3 nucleotides are TGTGCCAGCAGCTTAGCGAGACAGGGCGGCGATAGCATTCAGTACTTC. The chain has TRBV7-9 and TRBJ2-4; 7 nucleotides agree with TRBD1. CDR3 size: 16 residues. Germline assignment: CDR1 SEHNR and CDR2 FQNEAQ (reference sequence). With 0 bases clipped from V and 9 bases from J, the junction kept 11 bases outside the gene matches.

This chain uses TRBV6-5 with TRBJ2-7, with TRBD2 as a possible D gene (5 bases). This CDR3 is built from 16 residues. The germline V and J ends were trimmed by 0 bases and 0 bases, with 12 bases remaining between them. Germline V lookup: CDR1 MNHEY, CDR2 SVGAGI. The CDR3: CASSYSLWESSYEQYF. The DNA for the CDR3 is TGTGCCAGCAGTTACTCGTTGTGGGAGAGCTCCTACGAGCAGTACTTC.

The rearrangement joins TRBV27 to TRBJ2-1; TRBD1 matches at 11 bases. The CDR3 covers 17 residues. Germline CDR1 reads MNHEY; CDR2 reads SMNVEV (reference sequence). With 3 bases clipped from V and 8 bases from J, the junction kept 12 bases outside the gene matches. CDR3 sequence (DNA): TGTGCCAGCAGTTTGACTTGGACAGGGGGCCTTTTAGATGAGCAGTTCTTC. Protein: CASSLTWTGGLLDEQFF.

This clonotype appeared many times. CDR3: CASSFGQSYNEQFF. In nucleotides, the CDR3 is TGTGCCAGCAGCTTCGGGCAATCCTACAATGAGCAGTTCTTC. V usage is TRBV7-9 and J usage is TRBJ2-1; D remains unclear. The CDR3 totals 14 residues. Germline assignment: CDR1 SEHNR and CDR2 FQNEAQ (reference sequence). V shed 3 bases and J shed 1 base, with 7 bases lying between them.

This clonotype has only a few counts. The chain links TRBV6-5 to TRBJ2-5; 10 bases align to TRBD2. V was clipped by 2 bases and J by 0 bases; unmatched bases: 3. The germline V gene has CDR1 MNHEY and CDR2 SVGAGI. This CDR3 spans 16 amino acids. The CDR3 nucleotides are TGTGCCAGCAGTTACGGAGCGGGGGGGTACCAAGAGACCCAGTACTTC. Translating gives CASSYGAGGYQETQYF.

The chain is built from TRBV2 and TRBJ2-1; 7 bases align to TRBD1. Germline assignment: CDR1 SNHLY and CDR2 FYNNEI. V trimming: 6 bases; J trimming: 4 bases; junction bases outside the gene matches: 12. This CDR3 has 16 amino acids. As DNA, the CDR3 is TGTGCCAGCAGATACTCCGGGACAGACCCTTACAATGAGCAGTTCTTC. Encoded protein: CASRYSGTDPYNEQFF.

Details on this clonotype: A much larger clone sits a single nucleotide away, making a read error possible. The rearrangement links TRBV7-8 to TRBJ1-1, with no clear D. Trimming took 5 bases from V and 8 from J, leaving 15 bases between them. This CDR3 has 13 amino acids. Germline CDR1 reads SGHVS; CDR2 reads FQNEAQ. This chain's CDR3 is CASSPSGIGEAFF. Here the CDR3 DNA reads TGTGCCAGCAGCCCATCCGGGATAGGGGAAGCTTTCTTT.

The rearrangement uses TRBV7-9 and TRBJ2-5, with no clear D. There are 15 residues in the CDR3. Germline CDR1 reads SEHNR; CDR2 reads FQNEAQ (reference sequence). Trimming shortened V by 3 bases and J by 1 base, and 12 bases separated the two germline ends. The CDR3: CASSFPTVSQETQYF. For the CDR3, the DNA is TGTGCCAGCAGCTTCCCGACTGTCAGCCAAGAGACCCAGTACTTC.

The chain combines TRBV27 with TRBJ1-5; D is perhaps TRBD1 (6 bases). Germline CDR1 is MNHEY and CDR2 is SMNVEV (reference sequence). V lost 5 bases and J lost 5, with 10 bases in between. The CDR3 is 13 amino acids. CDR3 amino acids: CASSRDIYQPQHF. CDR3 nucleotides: TGTGCCAGCAGTCGGGACATTTATCAGCCCCAGCATTTT.

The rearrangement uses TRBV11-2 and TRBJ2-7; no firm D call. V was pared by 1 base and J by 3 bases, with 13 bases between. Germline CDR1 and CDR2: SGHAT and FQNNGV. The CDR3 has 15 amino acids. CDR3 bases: TGTGCCAGCAGCTTAGTACACAGCCAAGGCTACGAGCAGTACTTC. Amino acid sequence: CASSLVHSQGYEQYF.

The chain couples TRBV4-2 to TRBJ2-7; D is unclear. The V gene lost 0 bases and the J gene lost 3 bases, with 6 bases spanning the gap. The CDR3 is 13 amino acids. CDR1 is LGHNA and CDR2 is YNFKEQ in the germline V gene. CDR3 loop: CASSQDLDYEQYV. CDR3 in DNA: TGTGCCAGCAGCCAAGATCTCGACTACGAGCAGTACGTC.

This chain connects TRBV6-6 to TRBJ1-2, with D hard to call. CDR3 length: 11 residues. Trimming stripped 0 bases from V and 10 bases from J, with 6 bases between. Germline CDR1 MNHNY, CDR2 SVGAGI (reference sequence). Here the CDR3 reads CASSYSLDYTF. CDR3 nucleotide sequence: TGTGCCAGCAGTTACTCGCTAGACTACACCTTC.

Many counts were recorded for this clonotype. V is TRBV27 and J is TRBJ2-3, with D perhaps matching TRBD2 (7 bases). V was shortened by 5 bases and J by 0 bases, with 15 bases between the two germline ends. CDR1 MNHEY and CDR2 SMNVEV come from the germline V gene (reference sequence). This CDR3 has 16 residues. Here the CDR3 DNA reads TGTGCCAGCAGTCTACTAGGGGGGGCTAGCACAGATACGCAGTATTTT. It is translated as CASSLLGGASTDTQYF.

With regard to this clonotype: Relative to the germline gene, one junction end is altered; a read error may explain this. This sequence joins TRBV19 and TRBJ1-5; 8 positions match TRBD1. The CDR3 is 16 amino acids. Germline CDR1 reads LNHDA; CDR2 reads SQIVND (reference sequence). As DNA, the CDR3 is TGTACCAGTACGGGTGCGACAGGGGCTAGCAATCAGCCCCAGCATTTT. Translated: CTSTGATGASNQPQHF. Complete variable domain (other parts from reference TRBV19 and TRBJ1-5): DGGITQSPKYLFRKEGQNVTLSCEQNLNHDAMYWYRQDPGQGLRLIYYSQIVNDFQKGDIAEGYSVSREKKESFPLTVTSAQKNPTAFYLCTSTGATGASNQPQHFGDGTRLSIL.